This TCR beta chain was documented in a study of CD8+ T cells in alopecia areata (dated by TCRdb to between 2018 and 2020). In the study overall: Treated patients were enrolled in an open-label pilot trial of oral tofacitinib at 5 to 10 mg twice daily for moderate-to-severe alopecia areata. Tofacitinib was administered for 6 to 18 months, and 6 months of follow-up off drug were then conducted to assess delayed response and recurrence. The SALT score, which quantifies the percentage of affected scalp surface area, was used to measure disease severity in treated patients. The study used high-throughput TCRbeta sequencing to examine T cell clonal expansion in alopecia areata, in both the C3H/HeJ mouse model and human patients. In humans, TCRbeta sequencing was performed on scalp tissue and on sorted CD4+ and CD8+ peripheral blood T cells from healthy controls and from patients with patchy or totalis/universalis alopecia areata. Tofacitinib-treated patients had biopsies at baseline and at 4 and 24 weeks of treatment, with a later scalp biopsy in several patients. Scalp clonality was compared among normal scalp (n=4), patchy alopecia areata scalp (n=8), and alopecia totalis/universalis scalp (n=8). RNA came from the PAXgene miRNA kit for fixed scalp, the miRNeasy kit for PBMCs, and the RNeasy kit for mouse skin. immunoSEQ multiplex PCR using 35 Vbeta forward primers and 13 Jbeta reverse primers was used to amplify TCRbeta CDR3 regions. General study outcomes and caveats: Lesional scalp, especially in alopecia totalis/universalis, showed higher clonality and more expanded CD8+ clones than normal scalp, suggesting antigenic drive. During tofacitinib treatment, many expanded lesional clones stuck around in both scalp and blood, and this persistence may partly explain why relapse happens after treatment is stopped. Unlike mouse skin, where gammadelta T cells dominate, normal human skin contains resident alphabeta T cells that get sequenced too, which complicates analysis of the scalp TCR repertoire. The treated cohort was small, with a single nonresponder, so links between baseline CD8+ expansion and response need larger studies. Compared with mice, TCR sequences shared between patients were less clear, possibly partly because of HLA diversity across the patient population. Tofacitinib significantly decreased scalp clonality and the number of expanded CD8+ clones among the top 100 scalp clones.

Libraries were prepared through the immunoSEQ multiplex PCR assay. RNA was extracted from all samples and reverse transcribed into cDNA as template for TCR sequencing. First-strand cDNA was synthesized with SuperScript III using a 2:1 mix of oligo-dT and random hexamers. A synthetic immune receptor repertoire was used to gauge amplification bias, and whatever bias remained was removed computationally. The authors' analysis ran thus. Raw reads were preprocessed for error removal, and CDR3 was defined according to IMGT conventions as running from the conserved cysteine to phenylalanine. Clonality was calculated as 1 minus Shannon entropy normalized by log2 of the number of productive unique TCRs. CD4 or CD8 identity of scalp clones was inferred by cross-referencing scalp TCRbeta sequences with sorted blood CD4 and CD8 repertoires. TCRdb limited this immuneACCESS table to in-frame rearrangements with V and J called. A share of clones is missing; checked studies link under half to unresolved V genes, and the rest is unexplained. V, J and clone size reflect that table, while D and trimming were determined from the DNA. This sample comprises about 220,000 clones, around three fifths of them detected only once. The top ten clonotypes cover 1.6% of the sample.

Of note for this clone: The antigen it recognizes is unknown. No base-level quality is on record; no much larger clone is a single base apart.

The germline V gene (reference sequence) yields GTSNPN for CDR1 and SVGIG for CDR2. V loses 3 bases, J loses 2 bases, and the germline ends lie 11 bases apart. Reading from cysteine to phenylalanine, the CDR3 counts 14 amino acids. The entry retains the CDR3 DNA only, 42 bases that are in frame from base 1. Read against the paper, the sample's time point label means: around 4 weeks on oral tofacitinib. Explained via the paper, the treatment or condition label denotes: oral pan-JAK inhibitor, 5-10 mg twice daily. Lesional scalp punch biopsies and peripheral blood were obtained from alopecia areata patients. PBMCs were isolated by density centrifugation and stained for CD3, CD4 and CD8, and CD4+ and CD8+ T cells were sorted on a FACSAria.

The receptor was derived from a human donor with alopecia areata. Sequenced here: CD4+ T cells sorted from blood, sampled at week 4, from a patient treated with tofacitinib. Recombination linked TRBV30 to TRBJ1-5; a tentative D match to TRBD1 spans 5 bases. The nucleotides read TGTGCCTGGAGCGAGGGGATACGCAATCAGCCCCAGCATTTT. Its product reads: CAWSEGIRNQPQHF.